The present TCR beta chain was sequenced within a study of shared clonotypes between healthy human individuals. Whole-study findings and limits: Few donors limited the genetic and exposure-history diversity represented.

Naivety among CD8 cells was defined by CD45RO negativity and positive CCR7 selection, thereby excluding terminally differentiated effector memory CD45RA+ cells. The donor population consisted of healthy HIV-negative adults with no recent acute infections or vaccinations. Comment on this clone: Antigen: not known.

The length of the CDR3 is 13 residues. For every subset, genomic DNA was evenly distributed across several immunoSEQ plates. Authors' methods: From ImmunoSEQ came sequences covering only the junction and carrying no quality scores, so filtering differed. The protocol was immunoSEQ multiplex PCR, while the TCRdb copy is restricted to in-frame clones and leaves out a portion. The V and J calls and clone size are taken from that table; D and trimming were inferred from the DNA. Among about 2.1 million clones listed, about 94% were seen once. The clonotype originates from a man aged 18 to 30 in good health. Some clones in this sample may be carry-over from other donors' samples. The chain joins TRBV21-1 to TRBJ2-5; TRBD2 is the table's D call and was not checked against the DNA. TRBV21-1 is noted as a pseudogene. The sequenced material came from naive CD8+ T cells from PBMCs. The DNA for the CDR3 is TGTGCCAGCACGGGACTGTACCAAGAGACCCAGTACTTC. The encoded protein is CASTGLYQETQYF.